This TCR beta chain was sequenced for a study of blood T cell repertoires in COVID-19. Trimming took off 4 bases at V and 5 bases at J, with 9 bases between the two ends. The CDR3 totals 13 residues. Germline V CDR1 and CDR2: SGHRS, YFSETQ. Per the authors' pipeline: The authors estimated nucleated cell counts from reference gene primer amplification. Produced via immunoSEQ multiplex PCR; TCRdb's table is partial and in-frame only. That table is the source of V, J and clone size, and D and trimming were worked out from the DNA. The sample records about 200,000 clones, about four fifths being singletons.

The sequence was obtained from a woman in her sixties or seventies with active or convalescent COVID-19. Material for sequencing was peripheral blood. The V and J genes are TRBV5-1 and TRBJ1-4; D is uncertain. The CDR3 coding sequence is TGCGCCAGCAGCCTGAGGGTGAATGAAAAACTGTTTTTT. Translated, it gives CASSLRVNEKLFF.